A single sample gave rise to the 30 T cell receptor beta chains below, sequenced in a study of beta chain features in type 1 diabetes. The authors reverse transcribed all of the isolated RNA, so sequencing captured expressed TCRB transcripts. The data were produced by immunoSEQ multiplex PCR, yet TCRdb's version contains in-frame clones alone and is incomplete. The data hold roughly 700,000 clones, with 13% observed a single time. These receptors' targets are unknown. Study-level results: Within each of all four CD4+ subsets, Type 1 diabetes patients had TCRB CDR3s that were moderately but significantly shorter.

The sample comprised naive CD4+ T cells from blood. Receptors were obtained from a young man with type 1 diabetes.

This clone has just a few counts. This rearrangement joins TRBV29-1 to TRBJ1-1, with D unclear. Germline V lookup: CDR1 SQVTM, CDR2 ANQGSEA. Trimming stripped 3 bases from V and 14 bases from J, with 7 bases between. The CDR3 runs 8 residues. The CDR3 loop reads CSVEPGFF. DNA of the CDR3: TGCAGCGTTGAGCCTGGCTTCTTT.

The rearrangement uses TRBV5-1 and TRBJ2-3, with D hard to call. Trimming took off 1 base at V and 2 bases at J, with 11 bases between the two ends. The CDR3 extends over 15 amino acids. Germline values: CDR1 SGHRS, CDR2 YFSETQ. The CDR3 DNA follows: TGCGCCAGCAGCTTGTATAGCCCTACCACAGATACGCAGTATTTT. It codes for CASSLYSPTTDTQYF.

This clone appeared a few times. This chain joins TRBV10-3 and TRBJ2-5; 7 nucleotides line up with TRBD2. Germline V gives CDR1 ENHRY, CDR2 SYGVKD. This CDR3 region has 16 residues. Trimming removed 7 bases from V and 5 bases from J; junction bases left unmatched: 16. The CDR3 reads CAINDGKQAGGETQYF. The CDR3 DNA is TGTGCCATCAATGATGGCAAACAGGCCGGGGGGGAGACCCAGTACTTC.

This clone was found once. The rearrangement links TRBV19 to TRBJ1-6; no definite D call. V lost 8 bases, J lost 15 bases, and 14 bases lay in between. The CDR3 length is 11 residues. Germline V gene sequence: CDR1 LNHDA, CDR2 SQIVND (reference sequence). CDR3 sequence: CASYGYPYLHF. DNA for the CDR3: TGTGCCAGTTACGGCTATCCCTACCTCCACTTT.

The V call is TRBV19, the J call TRBJ2-3, with D possibly TRBD2 on 5 matching bases. CDR1 is LNHDA, CDR2 SQIVND, per germline (reference sequence). CDR3 length: 12 amino acids. The V gene lost 4 bases and the J gene lost 6 bases, with 8 bases spanning the gap. This CDR3 is CASSSSGDTQYF. CDR3 in DNA: TGTGCCAGTAGTAGCAGCGGCGATACGCAGTATTTT. Filled out from reference TRBV19 and TRBJ2-3, the complete variable domain reads DGGITQSPKYLFRKEGQNVTLSCEQNLNHDAMYWYRQDPGQGLRLIYYSQIVNDFQKGDIAEGYSVSREKKESFPLTVTSAQKNPTAFYLCASSSSGDTQYFGPGTRLTVL.

This clone was recorded a few times. The chain couples TRBV7-2 to TRBJ2-2, with D unresolved. Trimming removed 5 bases from V and 8 bases from J, with 9 bases in between. Germline V gives CDR1 SGHTA, CDR2 FQGNSA. This CDR3 comprises 12 residues. The CDR3 sequence: CASSLTRGELFF. Written as DNA, the CDR3 is TGTGCCAGCAGCCTTACAAGAGGGGAGCTGTTTTTT. Supplemented by reference TRBV7-2 and TRBJ2-2, the full variable domain reads GAGVSQSPSNKVTEKGKDVELRCDPISGHTALYWYRQSLGQGLEFLIYFQGNSAPDKSGLPSDRFSAERTGGSVSTLTIQRTQQEDSAVYLCASSLTRGELFFGEGSRLTVL.

The chain employs TRBV4-2 and TRBJ1-2; D possibly corresponds to TRBD1 (5 bases). This CDR3 has 15 residues. Germline CDR1 and CDR2: LGHNA and YNFKEQ. The ends were cut back, 1 base at V and 2 bases at J, with 11 bases in the middle. CDR3: CASSQGDVGNYGYTF. DNA for the CDR3: TGTGCCAGCAGCCAAGGGGACGTAGGAAACTATGGCTACACCTTC.

The V call is TRBV10-3, the J call TRBJ2-1; D might be TRBD1 or TRBD2, each matching 5 bases. Deletions cut 5 bases from V and 3 bases from J, with 17 bases between. CDR3 size: 16 residues. CDR1 and CDR2 (germline): ENHRY, SYGVKD. This chain's CDR3 is CAISRPGTDFYNEQFF. CDR3 coding DNA: TGTGCCATCAGTAGACCCGGGACGGATTTCTACAATGAGCAGTTCTTC.

V is TRBV10-1 and J is TRBJ2-1, with D unclear. The CDR3 spans 16 residues. V lost 0 bases, J lost 2 bases, and 11 bases lay in between. Germline V CDR1 and CDR2: WNHNN, SYGVQD (reference sequence). CDR3 region: CASSESLTTTYNEQFF. The CDR3 coding sequence is TGCGCCAGCAGTGAGTCCCTCACCACGACCTACAATGAGCAGTTCTTC.

The gene calls are TRBV30 and TRBJ1-5; no reliable D call. V shed 1 base and J shed 0 bases, with 10 bases lying between them. CDR1 and CDR2 (germline): GTSNPN, SVGIG (reference sequence). The CDR3 totals 15 residues. The CDR3 loop reads CAWSAGLYSNQPQHF. DNA of the CDR3: TGTGCCTGGAGTGCTGGCCTCTATAGCAATCAGCCCCAGCATTTT. The full variable domain, with the rest looked up from reference TRBV30 and TRBJ1-5, is SQTIHQWPATLVQPVGSPLSLECTVEGTSNPNLYWYRQAAGRGLQLLFYSVGIGQISSEVPQNLSASRPQDRQFILSSKKLLLSDSGFYLCAWSAGLYSNQPQHFGDGTRLSIL.

The V call is TRBV27, the J call TRBJ1-5, with a tentative D call TRBD1 (5 bases). This CDR3 region has 14 residues. Germline-derived CDR1 and CDR2 are MNHEY and SMNVEV (reference sequence). The ends were cut back, 0 bases at V and 9 bases at J, with 12 bases in the middle. The chain's CDR3 is CASSLSLGARPQHF. The CDR3 coding sequence is TGTGCCAGCAGTTTATCGTTAGGGGCAAGGCCCCAGCATTTT.

V gene TRBV13 combines with J gene TRBJ2-1, with unresolved D. Germline V gives CDR1 PRHDT, CDR2 FYEKMQ (reference sequence). This CDR3 comprises 15 residues. Deletions cut 5 bases from V and 0 bases from J, with 11 bases between. The CDR3 loop reads CASSPRKRSYNEQFF. Here the CDR3 DNA reads TGTGCCAGCAGCCCGCGCAAACGCTCCTACAATGAGCAGTTCTTC.

V gene TRBV10-3 combines with J gene TRBJ1-4, with D possibly TRBD1 on 5 matching bases. Germline V gene lookup returns CDR1 ENHRY and CDR2 SYGVKD. This CDR3 has 14 residues. V was clipped by 10 bases and J by 6 bases, with 18 bases between them. CDR3: CASQAFGGDEKLFF. In DNA form, the CDR3 reads TGTGCCAGCCAAGCGTTTGGAGGGGATGAAAAACTGTTTTTT.

The J gene is TRBJ2-5, the V gene TRBV19, with 9 bases lining up with TRBD1. Germline loops: CDR1 LNHDA, CDR2 SQIVND (reference sequence). This CDR3 comprises 15 residues. V dropped 3 bases and J dropped 2; count of bases not matched to a gene: 4. CDR3 in amino acids: CASSMRDRGQETQYF. CDR3 DNA sequence: TGTGCCAGTAGTATGCGAGACAGGGGGCAAGAGACCCAGTACTTC.

The V call is TRBV29-1, the J call TRBJ2-3; possible D gene TRBD2, 5 bases. Trimming removed 4 bases from V and 2 bases from J, with 13 bases in between. Per the germline V gene, CDR1 is SQVTM and CDR2 is ANQGSEA. This CDR3 is 14 amino acids long. The CDR3: CSVGVEGPTDTQYF. The CDR3 nucleotides are TGCAGCGTTGGGGTTGAGGGTCCCACAGATACGCAGTATTTT.

The V and J genes are TRBV2 and TRBJ2-3, with D possibly TRBD2 on 6 matching bases. CDR3 size: 14 residues. Trimming removed 9 bases from V and 2 bases from J, with 15 bases in between. Germline V CDR1 and CDR2: SNHLY, FYNNEI. CDR3 in DNA: TGTGCCAGTGGGGACTCCTCCCACACAGATACGCAGTATTTT. Translated: CASGDSSHTDTQYF.

This clone was seen a handful of times. The chain joins TRBV7-9 to TRBJ1-1, with D unresolved. Germline CDR1 and CDR2: SEHNR and FQNEAQ (reference sequence). The length of the CDR3 is 14 residues. Trimming took off 2 bases at V and 5 bases at J, with 12 bases between the two ends. The CDR3 sequence is CASSLSLDLTEAFF. The CDR3 coding sequence is TGTGCCAGCAGCTTATCGCTAGACTTGACTGAAGCTTTCTTT.

This clone came up a few times. The V call is TRBV30, the J call TRBJ2-5, with D perhaps matching TRBD2 (6 bases). This CDR3 spans 13 amino acids. With 0 bases removed from V and 5 bases from J, the gap between germline ends came to 10 bases. The V gene's germline CDR1 is GTSNPN and CDR2 SVGIG (reference sequence). This chain's CDR3 is CAWSVPGGETQYF. The CDR3 DNA sequence: TGTGCCTGGAGTGTCCCCGGAGGGGAGACCCAGTACTTC.

This clone came up a few times. The J gene is TRBJ2-2, the V gene TRBV19; possible D gene TRBD1, 5 bases. This CDR3 has 13 amino acids. The V gene lost 7 bases and the J gene lost 7 bases, with 13 bases spanning the gap. Germline V gene data show CDR1 as LNHDA and CDR2 as SQIVND (reference sequence). The DNA of the CDR3 is TGTGCCAGTAACCAGGGTGGTAACGGGGAGCTGTTTTTT. This sequence encodes CASNQGGNGELFF.

The V gene is TRBV30, the J gene TRBJ2-7; weak D call: TRBD2 (5 bases). The CDR3 loop spans 13 amino acids. The germline CDR1 and CDR2 sequences are GTSNPN and SVGIG (reference sequence). V gave up 3 bases and J gave up 3 bases, with 12 bases separating them. The CDR3 DNA is TGTGCCTGGAGGAGGACTGGGAACTACGAGCAGTACTTC. Amino acid sequence: CAWRRTGNYEQYF.

This clone came up a few times. V gene TRBV15 combines with J gene TRBJ1-2, with 8 bases aligning to TRBD1. The CDR3 extends over 15 amino acids. In germline, CDR1 is LNHNV, CDR2 YYDKDF (reference sequence). After removal of 5 bases from V and 4 bases from J, the junction contained 9 bases not matched to a gene. CDR3 residues: CATSYQRQGFYGYTF. Written as DNA, the CDR3 is TGTGCCACCAGCTATCAGAGACAGGGGTTCTATGGCTACACCTTC.

The rearrangement joins TRBV28 to TRBJ1-2; tentatively, D is TRBD1 (5 bases). Trimming left V 5 bases short and J 4 bases short, with 14 bases between. The CDR3 spans 14 residues. Germline V gives CDR1 MDHEN, CDR2 SYDVKM. The chain's CDR3 is CASSTSNRSYGYTF. The CDR3 DNA reads as TGTGCCAGCAGTACCTCGAACAGGAGCTATGGCTACACCTTC.

The J gene is TRBJ1-1, the V gene TRBV5-1; 7 nucleotides line up with TRBD1. The CDR3 is 16 residues long. Germline V gene sequence: CDR1 SGHRS, CDR2 YFSETQ. V trimming: 4 bases; J trimming: 0 bases; junction bases outside the gene matches: 9. CDR3 sequence: CASSPSPGTVNTEAFF. DNA for the CDR3: TGCGCCAGCAGCCCGTCGCCCGGGACAGTGAACACTGAAGCTTTCTTT.

The J gene is TRBJ1-2, the V gene TRBV5-1, with 8 positions matching TRBD1. The CDR3 runs 14 residues. Germline V lookup: CDR1 SGHRS, CDR2 YFSETQ. Trimming took 4 bases from V and 8 from J; bases not matched to a gene: 10. CDR3 coding DNA: TGCGCCAGCAGCCTGGTGGGACAGGTTAACGGCTACACCTTC. As protein: CASSLVGQVNGYTF.

V is TRBV10-3 and J is TRBJ2-2; D possibly uses TRBD1 or TRBD2 (5 bases each). V lost 4 bases and J lost 2, with 11 bases in between. CDR1 ENHRY and CDR2 SYGVKD come from the germline V gene. The CDR3 runs 15 residues. The CDR3 bases are TGTGCCATCAGTGTCGGGGACGGCAACACCGGGGAGCTGTTTTTT. It specifies CAISVGDGNTGELFF.

The rearrangement uses TRBV7-3 and TRBJ2-3; TRBD2 aligns across 10 bases. V lost 1 base and J lost 1; bases outside the gene matches: 2. Per germline, CDR1 SGHTA and CDR2 FQGTGA. The CDR3 runs 16 residues. Here the CDR3 DNA reads TGTGCCAGCAGCTTAAACCTAGCGGGGGGCACAGATACGCAGTATTTT. Translated, it gives CASSLNLAGGTDTQYF.

This clone was counted a few times. This chain joins TRBV29-1 and TRBJ2-5; D call uncertain. Germline-derived CDR1 and CDR2 are SQVTM and ANQGSEA. V was trimmed by 6 bases and J by 1 base, leaving 24 bases between them. This CDR3 has 17 amino acids. CDR3 residues: CSVPTRPPGRSQETQYF. CDR3 bases: TGCAGCGTCCCAACCAGACCGCCTGGACGGTCCCAAGAGACCCAGTACTTC.

This clone appeared a few times. J is TRBJ1-2 and V is TRBV6-5, with D perhaps matching TRBD1 (6 bases). This CDR3 has 15 amino acids. V was shortened by 5 bases and J by 2 bases, with 15 bases between the two germline ends. Germline V gene data show CDR1 as MNHEY and CDR2 as SVGAGI. CDR3 sequence (DNA): TGTGCCAGCAGTCCCTTGGGGGGGCCGAACTATGGCTACACCTTC. The encoded protein is CASSPLGGPNYGYTF.

V gene TRBV27 combines with J gene TRBJ1-5; no firm D call. Trimming took 7 bases from V and 5 from J, leaving 12 bases between them. The CDR3 sequence is 13 residues long. Looked up from germline, CDR1 is MNHEY and CDR2 is SMNVEV (reference sequence). The CDR3 DNA follows: TGTGCCAGCATGAAAACGCGGGATCAGCCCCAGCATTTT. Its protein is CASMKTRDQPQHF.

The gene calls are TRBV20-1 and TRBJ2-3, with unresolved D. This CDR3 region has 10 residues. Trimming took off 6 bases at V and 7 bases at J, with 8 bases between the two ends. The V gene's germline CDR1 is DFQATT and CDR2 SNEGSKA (reference sequence). In DNA form, the CDR3 reads TGCAGTGCCACAGACTATACGCAGTATTTT. Protein sequence: CSATDYTQYF.